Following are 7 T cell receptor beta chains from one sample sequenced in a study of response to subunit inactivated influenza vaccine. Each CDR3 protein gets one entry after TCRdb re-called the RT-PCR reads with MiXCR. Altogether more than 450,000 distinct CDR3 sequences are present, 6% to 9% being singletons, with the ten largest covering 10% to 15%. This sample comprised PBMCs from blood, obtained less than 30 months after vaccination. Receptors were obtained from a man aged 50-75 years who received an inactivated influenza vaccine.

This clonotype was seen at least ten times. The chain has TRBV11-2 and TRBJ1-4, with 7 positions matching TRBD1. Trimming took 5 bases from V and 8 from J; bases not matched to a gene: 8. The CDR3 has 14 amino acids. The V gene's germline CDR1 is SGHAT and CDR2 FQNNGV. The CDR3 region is CASSPTGPWEKLFF. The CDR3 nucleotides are TGTGCCAGCAGCCCGACAGGGCCCTGGGAAAAACTGTTTTTT. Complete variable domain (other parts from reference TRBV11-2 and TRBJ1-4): EAGVAQSPRYKIIEKRQSVAFWCNPISGHATLYWYQQILGQGPKLLIQFQNNGVVDDSQLPKDRFSAERLKGVDSTLKIQPAKLEDSAVYLCASSPTGPWEKLFFGSGTQLSVL.

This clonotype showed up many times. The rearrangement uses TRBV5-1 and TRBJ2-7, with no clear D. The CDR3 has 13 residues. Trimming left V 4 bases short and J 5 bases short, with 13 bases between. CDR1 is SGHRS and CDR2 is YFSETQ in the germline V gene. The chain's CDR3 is CASSPSEANEQYF. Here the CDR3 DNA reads TGCGCCAGCAGCCCCAGCGAGGCCAACGAGCAGTACTTC.

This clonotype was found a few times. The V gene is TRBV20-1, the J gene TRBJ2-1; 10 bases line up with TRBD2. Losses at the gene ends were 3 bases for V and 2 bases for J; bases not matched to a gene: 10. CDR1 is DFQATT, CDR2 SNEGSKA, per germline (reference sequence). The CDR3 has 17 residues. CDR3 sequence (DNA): TGCAGTGCTAGTGGCCTAGCGGGAGAAAGTCCCTACAATGAGCAGTTCTTC. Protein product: CSASGLAGESPYNEQFF.

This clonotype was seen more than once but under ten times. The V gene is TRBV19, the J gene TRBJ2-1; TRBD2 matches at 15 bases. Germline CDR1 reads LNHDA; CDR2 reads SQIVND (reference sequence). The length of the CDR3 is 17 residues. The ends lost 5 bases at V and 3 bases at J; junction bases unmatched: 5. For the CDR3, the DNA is TGTGCCAGTAGTTACGGACTAGCGGGAGGGCACTACAATGAGCAGTTCTTC. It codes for CASSYGLAGGHYNEQFF.

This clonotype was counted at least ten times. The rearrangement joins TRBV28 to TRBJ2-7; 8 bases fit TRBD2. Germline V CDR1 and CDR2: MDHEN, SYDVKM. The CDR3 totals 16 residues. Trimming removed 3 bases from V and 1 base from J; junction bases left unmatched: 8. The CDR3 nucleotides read TGTGCCAGCAGTTTTTCCCCCGGGAGGGGATCCTACGAGCAGTACTTC. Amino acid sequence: CASSFSPGRGSYEQYF.

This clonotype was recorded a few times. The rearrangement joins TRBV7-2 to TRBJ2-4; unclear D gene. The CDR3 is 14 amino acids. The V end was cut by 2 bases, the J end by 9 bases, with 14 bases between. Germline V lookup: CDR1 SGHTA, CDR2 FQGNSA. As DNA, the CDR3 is TGTGCCAGCAGCTTATTATCGCTAGATTCCATTCAGTACTTC. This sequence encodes CASSLLSLDSIQYF.

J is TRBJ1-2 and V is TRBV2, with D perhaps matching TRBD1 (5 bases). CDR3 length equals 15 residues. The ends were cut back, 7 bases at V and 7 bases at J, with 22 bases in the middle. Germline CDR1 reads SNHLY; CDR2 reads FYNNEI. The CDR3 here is CASNRDPMSVAGYTF. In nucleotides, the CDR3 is TGTGCCAGCAATCGGGACCCCATGTCCGTCGCTGGCTACACCTTC.